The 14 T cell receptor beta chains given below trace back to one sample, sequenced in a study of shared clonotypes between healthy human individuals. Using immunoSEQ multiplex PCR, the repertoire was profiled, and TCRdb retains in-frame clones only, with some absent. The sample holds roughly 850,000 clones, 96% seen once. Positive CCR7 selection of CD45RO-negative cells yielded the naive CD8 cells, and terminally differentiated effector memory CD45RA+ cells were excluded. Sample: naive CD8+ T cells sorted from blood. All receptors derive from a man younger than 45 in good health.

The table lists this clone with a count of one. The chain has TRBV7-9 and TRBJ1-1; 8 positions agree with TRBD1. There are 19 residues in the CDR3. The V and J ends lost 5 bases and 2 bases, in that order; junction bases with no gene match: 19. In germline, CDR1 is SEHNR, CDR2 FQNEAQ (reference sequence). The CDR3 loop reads CASSAYGSDRGRTNTEAFF. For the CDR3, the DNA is TGTGCCAGCAGCGCGTACGGGTCCGACAGGGGACGGACTAACACTGAAGCTTTCTTT.

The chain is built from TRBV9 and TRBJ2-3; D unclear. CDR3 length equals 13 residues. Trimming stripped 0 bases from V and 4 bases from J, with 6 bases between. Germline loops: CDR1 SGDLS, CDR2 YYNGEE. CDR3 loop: CASSVVLADTQYF. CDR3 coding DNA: TGTGCCAGCAGCGTAGTGTTGGCAGATACGCAGTATTTT. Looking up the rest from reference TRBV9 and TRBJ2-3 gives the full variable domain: DSGVTQTPKHLITATGQRVTLRCSPRSGDLSVYWYQQSLDQGLQFLIQYYNGEERAKGNILERFSAQQFPDLHSELNLSSLELGDSALYFCASSVVLADTQYFGPGTRLTVL.

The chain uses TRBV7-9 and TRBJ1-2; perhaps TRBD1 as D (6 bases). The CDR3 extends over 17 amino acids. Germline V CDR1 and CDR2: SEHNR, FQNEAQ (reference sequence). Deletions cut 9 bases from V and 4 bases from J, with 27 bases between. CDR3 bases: TGTGCCAGTTTGGACCTCGGAAAGGGGGGTTCTATCTATGGCTACACCTTC. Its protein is CASLDLGKGGSIYGYTF.

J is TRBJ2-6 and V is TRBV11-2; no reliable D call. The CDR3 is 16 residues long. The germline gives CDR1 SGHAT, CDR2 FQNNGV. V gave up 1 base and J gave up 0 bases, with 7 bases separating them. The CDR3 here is CASSLVVASGANVLTF. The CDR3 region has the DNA TGTGCCAGCAGCTTAGTAGTCGCCTCTGGGGCCAACGTCCTGACTTTC.

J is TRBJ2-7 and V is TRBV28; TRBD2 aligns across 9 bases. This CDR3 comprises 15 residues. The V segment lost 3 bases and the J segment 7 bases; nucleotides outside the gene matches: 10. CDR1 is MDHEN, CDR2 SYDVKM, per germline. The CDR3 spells CASSFLREGLREQYF. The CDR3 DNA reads TGTGCCAGCAGTTTCTTGCGGGAGGGCCTTCGGGAGCAGTACTTC.

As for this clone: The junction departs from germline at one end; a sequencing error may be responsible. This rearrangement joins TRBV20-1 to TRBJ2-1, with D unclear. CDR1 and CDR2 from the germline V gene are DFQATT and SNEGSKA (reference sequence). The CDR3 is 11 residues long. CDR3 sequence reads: CSASGDNEQLF. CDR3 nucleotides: TGCAGTGCCTCGGGCGACAATGAGCAGCTCTTC.

CDR3 sequence (DNA): TGTGCCAGCAGGCCTACCCCCGACTACAATGAGCAGTTCTTC. Its protein is CASRPTPDYNEQFF. J is TRBJ2-1 and V is TRBV7-2; unclear D gene. The CDR3 length is 14 residues. The V end lost 6 bases, the J end lost 3 bases, and 12 bases lay between the germline ends. Looked up from germline, CDR1 is SGHTA and CDR2 is FQGNSA.

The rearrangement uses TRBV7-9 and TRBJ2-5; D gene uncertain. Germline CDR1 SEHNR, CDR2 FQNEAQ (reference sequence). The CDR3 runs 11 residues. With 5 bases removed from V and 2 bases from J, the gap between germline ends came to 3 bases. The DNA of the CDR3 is TGTGCCAGCAGCCATCAAGAGACCCAGTACTTC. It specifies CASSHQETQYF.

The CDR3, as DNA: TGCAGCGTTGTTTGGCAGGGGTCCTACGAGCAGTACTTC. Its translation is CSVVWQGSYEQYF. The chain carries TRBV29-1 and TRBJ2-7, with D perhaps TRBD1 (6 bases). Trimming left V 4 bases short and J 1 base short, with 11 bases between. This CDR3 has 13 amino acids. Germline CDR1 is SQVTM and CDR2 is ANQGSEA.

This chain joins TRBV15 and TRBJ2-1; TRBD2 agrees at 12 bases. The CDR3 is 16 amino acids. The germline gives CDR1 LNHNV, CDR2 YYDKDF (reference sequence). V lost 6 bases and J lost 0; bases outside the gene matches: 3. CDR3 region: CATRASGRGSYNEQFF. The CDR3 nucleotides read TGTGCCACCAGGGCTAGCGGGAGGGGCTCCTACAATGAGCAGTTCTTC.

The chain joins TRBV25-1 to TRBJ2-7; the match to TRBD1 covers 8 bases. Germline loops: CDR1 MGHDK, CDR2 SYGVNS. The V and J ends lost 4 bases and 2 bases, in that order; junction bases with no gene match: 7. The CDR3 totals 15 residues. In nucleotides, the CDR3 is TGTGCCAGCAGTGGCCGCATACAGGGGGCCTACGAGCAGTACTTC. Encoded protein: CASSGRIQGAYEQYF.

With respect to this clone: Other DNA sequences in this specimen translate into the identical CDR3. The CDR3 protein is CASSLLDEQFF. The CDR3 coding sequence is TGCGCCAGCAGCCTCCTAGATGAGCAGTTCTTC. The rearrangement uses TRBV5-1 and TRBJ2-1; D unclear. This CDR3 is built from 11 residues. The V and J ends lost 4 bases and 8 bases respectively, with 7 bases between them. Germline values: CDR1 SGHRS, CDR2 YFSETQ.

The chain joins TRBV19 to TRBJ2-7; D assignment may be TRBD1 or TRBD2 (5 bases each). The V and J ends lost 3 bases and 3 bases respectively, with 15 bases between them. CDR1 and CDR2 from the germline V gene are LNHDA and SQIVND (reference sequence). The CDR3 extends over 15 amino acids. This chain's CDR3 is CASSISGPGFYEQYF. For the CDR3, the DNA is TGTGCCAGTAGTATCTCGGGACCTGGTTTCTACGAGCAGTACTTC.

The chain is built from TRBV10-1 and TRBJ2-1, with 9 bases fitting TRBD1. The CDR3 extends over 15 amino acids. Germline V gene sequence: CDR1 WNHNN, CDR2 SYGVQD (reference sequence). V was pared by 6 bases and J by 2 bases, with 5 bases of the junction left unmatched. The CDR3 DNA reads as TGCGCCAGCAGCGGGGACAGGGTAACCTACAATGAGCAGTTCTTC. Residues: CASSGDRVTYNEQFF.